The next 6 T cell receptor beta chains were all read from a single sample in a study of cytomegalovirus exposure and HLA in healthy donors (TCRdb year 2017). Library preparation was by the immunoSEQ multiplex PCR assay. For the multiplex PCR, a mixture combining 60 forward primers for TCR Vbeta segments and 13 reverse primers for TCR Jbeta segments was used. Sourced from immuneACCESS, this table was stored by TCRdb with only in-frame sequences that have V and J called. A share of the clones is absent; for the studies checked, an unresolved V gene accounts for under half, and the remainder has no known explanation. A total of over 85,000 clones appear in this sample, over 60% of them only once. Clones ranked in the top ten supply roughly 2.9% of the sample. The sequenced material came from PBMCs. The source is a woman between 55 and 75 years old in good health and CMV-seropositive.

As regards this clone: Relative to the germline gene, one junction end is altered; a read error may explain this. The chain carries TRBV7-7 and TRBJ2-3; D is possibly TRBD1 (5 bases). Germline V gives CDR1 SSHAT, CDR2 FNYEAQ (reference sequence). The CDR3 totals 15 residues. This CDR3 is CASSLLGPYTDTQYF. CDR3 in DNA: TGTGCTAGCAGCTTACTGGGGCCATACACAGATACGCAGTATTTT. The whole variable domain, filled in from reference TRBV7-7 and TRBJ2-3, reads GAGVSQSPRYKVTKRGQDVTLRCDPISSHATLYWYQQALGQGPEFLTYFNYEAQPDKSGLPSDRFSAERPEGSISTLTIQRTEQRDSAMYRCASSLLGPYTDTQYFGPGTRLTVL.

Concerning this clone: The same CDR3 can be traced to other DNA sequences in this sample. This chain connects TRBV7-2 to TRBJ2-7, with D perhaps TRBD1 (6 bases). The CDR3 runs 13 residues. Looked up from germline, CDR1 is SGHTA and CDR2 is FQGNSA. V lost 2 bases and J lost 3, with 8 bases in between. This chain's CDR3 is CASSLSRGYEQYF. CDR3 bases: TGTGCCAGCAGCTTAAGCAGGGGCTACGAGCAGTACTTC.

This rearrangement joins TRBV6-5 to TRBJ2-7; no reliable D call. V lost 3 bases to trimming and J lost 3 bases, with 12 bases between them. The germline gives CDR1 MNHEY, CDR2 SVGAGI. The CDR3 runs to 14 residues. As DNA, the CDR3 is TGTGCCAGCAGTTATTCCTCAGCTAGCTACGAGCAGTACTTC. This sequence encodes CASSYSSASYEQYF.

This chain uses TRBV21-1 with TRBJ1-2. TRBV21-1 is described as a pseudogene. This CDR3 is built from 13 residues. The CDR3 DNA reads as TGTGCCATCCAGAACTGGGGGGTTAGCGGCTACACCTTC. It yields the protein CAIQNWGVSGYTF.

The chain carries TRBV5-1 and TRBJ2-1; 13 bases map to TRBD2. The CDR3 consists of 16 residues. Germline assignment: CDR1 SGHRS and CDR2 YFSETQ. V was clipped by 4 bases and J by 4 bases; unmatched bases: 5. The CDR3 sequence is CASSPGLAGDYNEQFF. The DNA for the CDR3 is TGCGCCAGCAGCCCCGGACTAGCGGGAGATTACAATGAGCAGTTCTTC.

CDR3 DNA: TGTGCCAGTAGTTTGGGGCTCGGGGAGCAGTACTTC. This codes for CASSLGLGEQYF. This rearrangement joins TRBV19 to TRBJ2-7; weak D call: TRBD1 (5 bases). V lost 5 bases and J 7 bases, leaving 12 bases between the germline ends. The CDR3 is made up of 12 amino acids. Germline CDR1 LNHDA, CDR2 SQIVND (reference sequence). The full variable domain, with the rest looked up from reference TRBV19 and TRBJ2-7, is DGGITQSPKYLFRKEGQNVTLSCEQNLNHDAMYWYRQDPGQGLRLIYYSQIVNDFQKGDIAEGYSVSREKKESFPLTVTSAQKNPTAFYLCASSLGLGEQYFGPGTRLTVT.